This entry lists 10 T cell receptor beta chains sequenced from one sample in a study of T cell repertoires in cytomegalovirus infection (dated by TCRdb to between 2018 and 2020). Their specific antigens are unknown. Sequencing took place on an Illumina HiSeq 1500. TCRdb trimmed the raw reads at Q25, called clones with MiXCR and kept productive beta chains. Each CDR3 protein appears once, grouped with its most common genes and DNA. This sample comprises roughly 700,000 distinct CDR3 sequences, roughly 36% of them detected only once. The ten largest account for 15% to 20% of the sample. Explained via the paper, the treatment or condition label denotes: in vitro stimulation with specific CMV peptide epitopes to enrich CMV-specific T cells. The sample in question was cultured PBMCs, obtained from culture after CMV antigen stimulation. Every receptor here comes from a human donor in good health (CMV status not recorded). Some clones in this sample may be carry-over from other donors' samples.

Here the CDR3 reads CASSSPDIRGITDTQYF. The CDR3 coding sequence is TGTGCCAGCAGCTCCCCCGACATCCGGGGGATCACAGATACGCAGTATTTT. The chain links TRBV7-2 to TRBJ2-3; D perhaps matches TRBD2 (6 bases). This CDR3 is 17 amino acids long. The germline V and J ends were trimmed by 4 bases and 2 bases, with 19 bases remaining between them. Germline values: CDR1 SGHTA, CDR2 FQGNSA.

The genes are TRBV6-5 and TRBJ1-5, with D hard to call. Trimming removed 3 bases from V and 5 bases from J, with 11 bases in between. The length of the CDR3 is 14 residues. Germline V CDR1 and CDR2: MNHEY, SVGAGI. This CDR3 is CASSYSGAYQPQHF. Written as DNA, the CDR3 is TGTGCCAGCAGTTATTCAGGCGCCTATCAGCCCCAGCATTTT.

In its sample, this clonotype was seen a few times. V and J are TRBV4-1 and TRBJ1-2, with D uncertain. The V end lost 2 bases, the J end lost 4 bases, and 8 bases lay between the germline ends. From germline, CDR1 is MGHRA and CDR2 YSYEKL. The CDR3 consists of 13 residues. CDR3 coding DNA: TGCGCCAGCAGCCAAACCCACAGCTATGGCTACACCTTC. It yields the protein CASSQTHSYGYTF.

This sequence joins TRBV2 and TRBJ1-5; D gene uncertain. V was clipped by 5 bases and J by 7 bases, with 9 bases between them. CDR1 and CDR2 (germline): SNHLY, FYNNEI. CDR3 length: 12 amino acids. CDR3 sequence: CASSSKGQPQHF. The CDR3 DNA reads TGTGCCAGCAGTTCTAAAGGACAGCCCCAGCATTTT. Full variable domain (remainder filled in from reference TRBV2 and TRBJ1-5): EPEVTQTPSHQVTQMGQEVILRCVPISNHLYFYWYRQILGQKVEFLVSFYNNEISEKSEIFDDQFSVERPDGSNFTLKIRSTKLEDSAMYFCASSSKGQPQHFGDGTRLSIL.

For this clonotype: An end of the junction does not agree with germline; a read error may underlie this. V is TRBV10-3 and J is TRBJ1-1, with a weak D call TRBD1 (5 bases). The CDR3 extends over 12 amino acids. Germline assignment: CDR1 ENHRY and CDR2 SYGVKD. CDR3 DNA: TGTGCCGTCTCAGGAGGGGCGGGGGAAGCTTTGTTT. It yields the protein CAVSGGAGEALF.

V usage is TRBV3-1 and J usage is TRBJ1-2; 8 bases align to TRBD1. Trimming cost V 6 bases and J 6 bases; bases outside gene matches: 9. The CDR3 runs 14 residues. Germline-derived CDR1 and CDR2 are LGHDT and YNNKEL (reference sequence). The DNA for the CDR3 is TGTGCCAGCAGAGAACAGGGGGATTGGCATGGCTACACCTTC. Translation gives CASREQGDWHGYTF.

V usage is TRBV12-3 or TRBV12-4 and J usage is TRBJ2-1; 8 bases agree with TRBD2. V lost 6 bases to trimming and J lost 2 bases; unmatched junction nucleotides: 6. This CDR3 has 15 residues. For the CDR3, the DNA is TGTGCCAGCAGACTTTCGGGAGGGCCCTACAATGAGCAGTTCTTC. Amino acid sequence: CASRLSGGPYNEQFF.

This clonotype was seen repeatedly, ten times or more. The chain couples TRBV7-2 to TRBJ2-3, with TRBD2 identical over 10 bases. Germline lookup yields CDR1 SGHTA and CDR2 FQGNSA. CDR3 size: 14 residues. V shed 4 bases and J 5 bases; nucleotides not matched to a gene: 3. The CDR3: CASSSAGGLDTQYF. CDR3 DNA sequence: TGTGCCAGCAGCTCAGCGGGGGGGCTAGATACGCAGTATTTT.

The DNA for the CDR3 is TGTGCCAGCAGGGACGGACCCCTCAATAATTCACCCCTCCACTTT. The encoded protein is CASRDGPLNNSPLHF. The chain joins TRBV6-6 to TRBJ1-6, with D unclear. Trimming cost V 6 bases and J 5 bases, with 14 bases left between them. The CDR3 has 15 amino acids. CDR1 and CDR2 (germline): MNHNY, SVGAGI (reference sequence).

This clonotype was counted between two and nine times. This chain links TRBV15 with TRBJ1-5; TRBD1 might be the D (5 bases). The CDR3 runs 14 residues. V was cut by 0 bases and J by 5 bases, with 8 bases left in between. Looked up from germline, CDR1 is LNHNV and CDR2 is YYDKDF (reference sequence). The CDR3 nucleotides read TGTGCCACCAGCAGAGATCGGGGGGATCAGCCCCAGCATTTT. Its translation is CATSRDRGDQPQHF.